The clone carrying this T cell receptor (beta chain) showed up many times. V dropped 4 bases and J dropped 4 bases, with 10 bases sitting between them. CDR1 is MNHNS, CDR2 SASEGT, per germline. There are 13 residues in the CDR3. The sample comes from a study of read filtering for tumor transcriptome and immune sequencing. From around 440 ng of RNA, a library with molecular barcoded alpha/delta and beta/gamma adaptors was made. Using its own MiXCR run on the reads, TCRdb lists one record per CDR3 protein. Of tens of thousands of distinct CDR3 sequences in the sample, 12% to 15% are singletons; the top ten hold about 59%.

Sequenced: a population of CD138-negative cells sorted from bone marrow. The V call is TRBV6-1, the J call TRBJ2-5, with D tentatively TRBD2 (6 bases). The TCR originated in a donor aged 40 or over with multiple myeloma. The CDR3 sequence is CASSGVGGETQYF. CDR3 in DNA: TGTGCCAGCAGTGGAGTGGGGGGAGAGACCCAGTACTTC.